The 16 T cell receptor beta chains below all came from one sample that was sequenced in a study of regulatory T cells in long-lasting Graves disease. Arm-PCR of CDR3 regions and iRepertoire HTBI primers were used to build TCR beta libraries. TCRdb recomputed calls from the multiplex PCR reads with MiXCR, one row per CDR3 protein. Here the sample spans 400,000 to 450,000 distinct CDR3 sequences, about a quarter being singletons. The time point here: persistent/refractory GD, antithyroid drugs over 5 years with positive TRAb. The TCR library used RNA extracted from PBMCs. Source: peripheral blood mononuclear cells (PBMCs), taken when the disease was refractory, from a patient treated with antithyroid drugs. Source of these receptors: a female donor with Graves disease.

V and J are TRBV6-1 and TRBJ1-2, with a tentative D call TRBD1 (6 bases). The CDR3 is made up of 16 amino acids. The V and J ends lost 1 base and 9 bases respectively, with 21 bases between them. Looked up from germline, CDR1 is MNHNS and CDR2 is SASEGT. CDR3 loop: CASSEDRDQIWKRYTF. Written as DNA, the CDR3 is TGTGCCAGCAGTGAAGACAGGGACCAAATCTGGAAACGCTACACCTTC.

The chain is built from TRBV2 and TRBJ1-1; no clear D gene. Germline CDR1 is SNHLY and CDR2 is FYNNEI. V was trimmed by 6 bases and J by 4 bases, leaving 15 bases between them. This CDR3 has 14 residues. In nucleotides, the CDR3 is TGTGCCAGCAGCTACAGCACCGACCCCACTGAAGCTTTCTTT. Protein product: CASSYSTDPTEAFF.

This clonotype was recorded a few times. The chain recombines TRBV5-5 with TRBJ2-2; tentatively, D is TRBD1 (5 bases). Germline V lookup: CDR1 SGHKS, CDR2 YYEKEE (reference sequence). This CDR3 contains 15 residues. The germline V and J ends were trimmed by 4 bases and 6 bases, with 16 bases remaining between them. In nucleotides, the CDR3 is TGTGCCAGCAGCCCCAGGGATGGGATTTCCGGGGAGCTGTTTTTT. As protein: CASSPRDGISGELFF.

This clonotype appeared a few times. The V gene is TRBV4-1, the J gene TRBJ2-5; perhaps TRBD1 as D (6 bases). The germline CDR1 and CDR2 sequences are MGHRA and YSYEKL. Trimming left V 0 bases short and J 5 bases short, with 22 bases between. The CDR3 loop spans 18 amino acids. This chain's CDR3 is CASSQEPGERGSGETQYF. CDR3 nucleotide sequence: TGCGCCAGCAGCCAAGAACCTGGCGAGAGGGGGAGTGGGGAGACCCAGTACTTC.

The chain links TRBV20-1 to TRBJ1-5, with D maybe TRBD1 (5 bases). Trimming removed 0 bases from V and 7 bases from J, with 16 bases in between. CDR1 and CDR2 from the germline V gene are DFQATT and SNEGSKA (reference sequence). The CDR3 is made up of 15 amino acids. CDR3 sequence: CSARDYGGFGQPQHF. The CDR3 nucleotides are TGCAGTGCTAGAGATTATGGGGGATTCGGGCAGCCCCAGCATTTT.

This clonotype occurred a few times. CDR3 loop: CASSLINMGFDTGELFF. Here the CDR3 DNA reads TGTGCCAGCAGCTTGATTAATATGGGTTTTGACACCGGGGAGCTGTTTTTT. This chain uses TRBV5-5 with TRBJ2-2, with no clear D. V was trimmed by 1 base and J by 3 bases, leaving 16 bases between them. Germline V CDR1 and CDR2: SGHKS, YYEKEE (reference sequence). The CDR3 runs to 17 residues. The complete variable domain, with remaining parts taken from reference TRBV5-5 and TRBJ2-2, reads DAGVTQSPTHLIKTRGQQVTLRCSPISGHKSVSWYQQVLGQGPQFIFQYYEKEERGRGNFPDRFSARQFPNYSSELNVNALLLGDSALYLCASSLINMGFDTGELFFGEGSRLTVL.

This clonotype appeared many times. The chain has TRBV28 and TRBJ1-5; 9 positions agree with TRBD1. After removal of 5 bases from V and 3 bases from J, the junction contained 8 bases not matched to a gene. The CDR3 is 16 residues long. In germline, CDR1 is MDHEN, CDR2 SYDVKM. CDR3 loop: CASSPPGQGTNQPQHF. In nucleotides, the CDR3 is TGTGCCAGCAGTCCTCCGGGACAGGGCACCAATCAGCCCCAGCATTTT.

This clonotype was detected only a few times. This chain connects TRBV3-1 to TRBJ2-5; D may be TRBD2 (6 bases). CDR1 and CDR2 (germline): LGHDT, YNNKEL (reference sequence). Trimming took 0 bases from V and 9 from J, leaving 17 bases between them. The CDR3 extends over 15 amino acids. The CDR3 region is CASSQDGGFNGAQYF. The CDR3 coding sequence is TGTGCCAGCAGCCAAGACGGGGGATTCAACGGGGCCCAGTACTTC.

The chain combines TRBV19 with TRBJ2-7; 7 positions match TRBD2. Germline V lookup: CDR1 LNHDA, CDR2 SQIVND (reference sequence). The CDR3 is made up of 16 amino acids. Germline trimming cut 2 bases from V and 2 bases from J; bases unmatched to any gene: 9. CDR3 protein: CASSIRVAGRTYEQYF. As DNA, the CDR3 is TGTGCCAGTAGTATACGGGTAGCGGGCCGCACCTACGAGCAGTACTTC. The variable domain in full, completed from reference TRBV19 and TRBJ2-7, reads DGGITQSPKYLFRKEGQNVTLSCEQNLNHDAMYWYRQDPGQGLRLIYYSQIVNDFQKGDIAEGYSVSREKKESFPLTVTSAQKNPTAFYLCASSIRVAGRTYEQYFGPGTRLTVT.

V gene TRBV9 combines with J gene TRBJ1-1; TRBD1 is a possible D gene (5 bases). The V end lost 4 bases, the J end lost 3 bases, and 13 bases lay between the germline ends. CDR3 size: 14 residues. Germline V gene lookup returns CDR1 SGDLS and CDR2 YYNGEE. In DNA, the CDR3 is TGTGCCAGCAGCATTGGGACCCGGGACACTGAAGCTTTCTTT. This gives the protein CASSIGTRDTEAFF.

The V call is TRBV9, the J call TRBJ1-1; no clear D. The CDR3 spans 13 residues. CDR1 SGDLS and CDR2 YYNGEE come from the germline V gene. V was cut by 0 bases and J by 1 base, with 4 bases left in between. The CDR3 is CASSVDENTEAFF. The CDR3 DNA sequence: TGTGCCAGCAGCGTAGACGAGAACACTGAAGCTTTCTTT.

The V gene is TRBV19, the J gene TRBJ2-4, with a possible D match to TRBD2 (5 bases). The CDR3 loop spans 15 amino acids. Trimming removed 6 bases from V and 6 bases from J, with 18 bases in between. From germline, CDR1 is LNHDA and CDR2 SQIVND (reference sequence). CDR3 nucleotide sequence: TGTGCCAGTAGCCGAGGTGGCGAGGGATTAAACATTCAGTACTTC. Protein sequence: CASSRGGEGLNIQYF. Combining the CDR3 with reference TRBV19 and TRBJ2-4 gives the whole variable domain DGGITQSPKYLFRKEGQNVTLSCEQNLNHDAMYWYRQDPGQGLRLIYYSQIVNDFQKGDIAEGYSVSREKKESFPLTVTSAQKNPTAFYLCASSRGGEGLNIQYFGAGTRLSVL.

The chain combines TRBV20-1 with TRBJ2-1, with TRBD2 identical over 8 bases. In germline, CDR1 is DFQATT, CDR2 SNEGSKA (reference sequence). This CDR3 has 13 amino acids. V shed 7 bases, J shed 9 bases, and the junction held 11 bases outside the gene matches. CDR3 sequence (DNA): TGCAGTGTTAAGCGGGAGTCACTGGTTGAGCAGTTCTTC. It translates to CSVKRESLVEQFF.

The J gene is TRBJ1-5, the V gene TRBV19; 9 bases match TRBD1. The CDR3 has 14 amino acids. V dropped 8 bases and J dropped 7; count of bases not matched to a gene: 9. In germline, CDR1 is LNHDA, CDR2 SQIVND (reference sequence). CDR3 coding DNA: TGTGCCAGTTCATTAGGGACAGGGAAGCAGCCCCAGCATTTT. This codes for CASSLGTGKQPQHF.

This clonotype has more than one count but fewer than ten. The genes are TRBV7-2 and TRBJ2-7; D might be TRBD2 (5 bases). The V and J ends lost 6 bases and 3 bases respectively, with 18 bases between them. The germline gives CDR1 SGHTA, CDR2 FQGNSA. The length of the CDR3 is 15 residues. The CDR3 nucleotides read TGTGCCAGCAGAAGGAGGAGTGAGGGAAGCTACGAGCAGTACTTC. Amino acid sequence: CASRRRSEGSYEQYF.

The chain links TRBV7-2 to TRBJ1-2, with D unclear. V lost 3 bases, J lost 4 bases, and 12 bases lay in between. Germline V CDR1 and CDR2: SGHTA, FQGNSA. This CDR3 spans 14 amino acids. The chain's CDR3 is CASSFALYGYGYTF. The CDR3 bases are TGTGCCAGCAGCTTCGCCTTGTACGGCTATGGCTACACCTTC.